The subject of this entry is one TCR beta chain. Antigen unknown. The CDR3 covers 11 residues. Looked up from germline, CDR1 is MNHNY and CDR2 is SVGAGI (reference sequence). V lost 5 bases to trimming and J lost 5 bases, with 4 bases between them. The data belong to a study of OX40 agonist ivuxolimab in advanced cancers. Study-wide context: A male proportion of 82.7% was recorded, with mean age about 60 years and range roughly 20 to 90. Study-wide results and limits: Low levels of normalized T-cell clonal expansion also appeared in some nonresponders. Fewer expanded clones were found on average in CD4+ than in CD8+ T cells. Within 6 weeks, CD4+ and CD8+ blood T cells expanded clonally at 0.1 to 3.0 mg/kg.

Assay used: immunoSEQ multiplex PCR; TCRdb lists only in-frame clones, some missing. This sample has around 150,000 clones, with around 94% found just once. This specimen was CD4+ or CD8+ T cells sorted from blood, taken in a trial of the OX40 agonist ivuxolimab. This TCR was recovered from an adult with an advanced solid tumor such as melanoma, head and neck, liver or kidney cancer. The V call is TRBV6-6, the J call TRBJ2-1; no firm D call. CDR3 residues: CASSTHNEQFF. The CDR3 nucleotides are TGTGCCAGCAGTACACACAATGAGCAGTTCTTC.